This T cell receptor (beta chain) was sequenced in a study of cytomegalovirus exposure and HLA in healthy donors. Findings of the study overall: 150 or so TCR beta chains were listed as cytomegalovirus-associated.

Deletions cut 4 bases from V and 3 bases from J, with 16 bases between. CDR1 is SQVTM and CDR2 is ANQGSEA in the germline V gene. This CDR3 is built from 14 residues. About this clone: Its cognate antigen is unknown.

The study ran its PCR with 60 Vbeta and 13 Jbeta primers. In the original analysis: Later reanalysis found around 74 million unique TCR beta chains, about 10 million of them shared. Sequenced by immunoSEQ multiplex PCR; TCRdb stores in-frame clones only, minus some. V, J and clone size reflect that table, while D and trimming were determined from the DNA. The repertoire consists of about 93,000 clones, with 70% to 85% occurring once and the leading ten covering under 4%. This TCR was sampled from a man in his forties or fifties in good health and CMV-seronegative. The source material was PBMCs. The chain uses TRBV29-1 and TRBJ2-7; D uncertain. CDR3 bases: TGCAGCGTTGTGCGGCAGACCAAGGACTACGAGCAGTACTTC. This sequence encodes CSVVRQTKDYEQYF.